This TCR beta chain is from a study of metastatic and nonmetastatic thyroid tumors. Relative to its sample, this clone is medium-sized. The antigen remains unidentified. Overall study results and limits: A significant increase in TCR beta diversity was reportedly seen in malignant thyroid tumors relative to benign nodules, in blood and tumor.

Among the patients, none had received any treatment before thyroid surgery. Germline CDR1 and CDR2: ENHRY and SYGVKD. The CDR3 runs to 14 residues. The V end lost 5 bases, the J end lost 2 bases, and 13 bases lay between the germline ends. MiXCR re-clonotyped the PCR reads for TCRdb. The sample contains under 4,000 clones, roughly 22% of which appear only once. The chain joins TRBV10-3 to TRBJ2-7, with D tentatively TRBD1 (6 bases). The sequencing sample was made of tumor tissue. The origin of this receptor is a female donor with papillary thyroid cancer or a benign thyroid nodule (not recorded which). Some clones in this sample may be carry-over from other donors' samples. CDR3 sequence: CAISRDTFTYEQYF. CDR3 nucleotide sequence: TGTGCCATCAGTAGGGACACATTCACCTACGAGCAGTACTTC.